This T cell receptor (beta chain) was captured in a study of T cell changes during pregnancy in multiple sclerosis. TCRdb's table, derived via immunoSEQ multiplex PCR, lists solely in-frame clones and lacks some. This table holds fewer than 60,000 clones, approximately 91% found once. Germline CDR1 reads MRHNA; CDR2 reads SNTAGT. CDR3 size: 14 residues. V was pared by 3 bases and J by 3 bases, with 0 bases of the junction left unmatched. This clone is termed medium-sized. The chain is built from TRBV6-4 and TRBJ2-2, with 8 bases identical to TRBD2. The source is a female donor with multiple sclerosis, enrolled in a pregnancy study. The sequenced sample was peripheral blood, obtained in the second trimester of pregnancy. The CDR3 sequence: CASSETSDTGELFF. DNA of the CDR3: TGTGCCAGCAGTGAGACTAGCGACACCGGGGAGCTGTTTTTT.